A single sample gave rise to the 31 T cell receptor beta chains below, sequenced in a study of cytomegalovirus exposure and HLA in healthy donors. Primers for the PCR totalled 60 Vbeta and 13 Jbeta. Libraries were prepared by immunoSEQ multiplex PCR; TCRdb keeps only in-frame clonotypes and omits some of them. The sample lists 150,000 or so clones, 70% to 90% seen once, with about 2.3% in the top ten. What was sequenced was PBMCs. The receptors stem from a woman between 18 and 30 years old in good health and CMV-seronegative.

The chain joins TRBV19 to TRBJ2-7, with 8 nucleotides matching TRBD2. CDR1 and CDR2 (germline): LNHDA, SQIVND (reference sequence). The CDR3 is 14 residues long. Losses at the gene ends were 7 bases for V and 1 base for J; bases not matched to a gene: 6. CDR3 residues: CASKAGALSYEQYF. In nucleotides, the CDR3 is TGTGCCAGTAAAGCGGGGGCCCTTTCCTACGAGCAGTACTTC.

This sequence joins TRBV7-6 and TRBJ2-5; 7 bases are shared with TRBD1. The junction had 9 bases not matched to a gene; V was cut back by 4 bases and J by 10 bases. CDR1 SGHVS and CDR2 FNYEAQ come from the germline V gene. This CDR3 is built from 13 residues. CDR3 sequence reads: CASSSGQVIGQYF. CDR3 nucleotide sequence: TGTGCCAGCAGCTCAGGACAGGTGATAGGCCAGTACTTC. Together with reference TRBV7-6 and TRBJ2-5, the CDR3 gives the full variable domain: GAGVSQSPRYKVTKRGQDVALRCDPISGHVSLYWYRQALGQGPEFLTYFNYEAQQDKSGLPNDRFSAERPEGSISTLTIQRTEQRDSAMYRCASSSGQVIGQYFGPGTRLLVL.

The chain couples TRBV29-1 to TRBJ2-1, with D maybe TRBD1 (7 bases). The length of the CDR3 is 14 residues. Trimming pared 6 bases from V and 3 bases from J, leaving 15 bases between. The germline CDR1 and CDR2 sequences are SQVTM and ANQGSEA. The CDR3 bases are TGCAGCGTGGGAGGCAGGGGGAGCTACAATGAGCAGTTCTTC. It translates to CSVGGRGSYNEQFF.

This clone was detected only once. The genes are TRBV5-8 and TRBJ2-2; D might be TRBD2 (6 bases). Deletions cut 6 bases from V and 0 bases from J, with 24 bases between. Germline CDR1 is SGHTS and CDR2 is YDEGEE. This CDR3 has 19 residues. The CDR3 DNA sequence: TGTGCCAGCATCTTTGGGATCGGGAGTTGGGCAGCGAACACCGGGGAGCTGTTTTTT. It translates to CASIFGIGSWAANTGELFF.

The J gene is TRBJ2-3, the V gene TRBV13; unclear D gene. V was trimmed by 1 base and J by 1 base, leaving 15 bases between them. Germline V gene data show CDR1 as PRHDT and CDR2 as FYEKMQ (reference sequence). This CDR3 is 17 amino acids long. The CDR3 region has the DNA TGTGCCAGCAGCTTAGCCTCGTTGAGCGACGGCACAGATACGCAGTATTTT. It yields the protein CASSLASLSDGTDTQYF. Combining the CDR3 with reference TRBV13 and TRBJ2-3 gives the whole variable domain AAGVIQSPRHLIKEKRETATLKCYPIPRHDTVYWYQQGPGQDPQFLISFYEKMQSDKGSIPDRFSAQQFSDYHSELNMSSLELGDSALYFCASSLASLSDGTDTQYFGPGTRLTVL.

This chain links TRBV19 with TRBJ2-3, with TRBD1 matching 7 bases. This CDR3 is built from 16 residues. The germline gives CDR1 LNHDA, CDR2 SQIVND (reference sequence). J lost 3 bases, V lost 5 bases, and 11 bases had no gene match. The chain's CDR3 is CASSGRQGETTDTQYF. CDR3 coding DNA: TGTGCCAGTAGTGGCCGACAGGGCGAAACAACAGATACGCAGTATTTT.

The chain joins TRBV7-2 to TRBJ1-2; 8 bases map to TRBD1. Unmatched junction bases numbered 11, after V lost 1 base and J lost 4 bases. There are 17 residues in the CDR3. Germline loops: CDR1 SGHTA, CDR2 FQGNSA. The DNA for the CDR3 is TGTGCCAGCAGCTTAGGGCCTCCAGGGGGCCTTGGCTATGGCTACACCTTC. As protein: CASSLGPPGGLGYGYTF. The complete variable domain, with remaining parts taken from reference TRBV7-2 and TRBJ1-2, reads GAGVSQSPSNKVTEKGKDVELRCDPISGHTALYWYRQSLGQGLEFLIYFQGNSAPDKSGLPSDRFSAERTGGSVSTLTIQRTQQEDSAVYLCASSLGPPGGLGYGYTFGSGTRLTVV.

This clone has only one observation. The gene calls are TRBV6-5 and TRBJ1-4; weak D call: TRBD1 (6 bases). The V end was cut by 2 bases, the J end by 5 bases, with 15 bases between. This CDR3 has 16 amino acids. The germline CDR1 and CDR2 sequences are MNHEY and SVGAGI. This CDR3 reads CASSYPSRGSNEKLFF. CDR3 DNA: TGTGCCAGCAGTTACCCCTCCAGGGGCTCCAATGAAAAACTGTTTTTT.

V is TRBV5-1 and J is TRBJ2-7; D might be TRBD1 (6 bases). Trimming pared 3 bases from V and 7 bases from J, leaving 23 bases between. Germline V CDR1 and CDR2: SGHRS, YFSETQ. There are 16 residues in the CDR3. In DNA form, the CDR3 reads TGCGCCAGCAGCTGGGGAACCGGGACAACATCACTAGAGCAGTACTTC. Residues: CASSWGTGTTSLEQYF.

V gene TRBV7-9 combines with J gene TRBJ1-2; a possible D gene is TRBD1 (6 bases). The CDR3 extends over 15 amino acids. The V and J ends lost 1 base and 6 bases respectively, with 15 bases between them. Germline V CDR1 and CDR2: SEHNR, FQNEAQ (reference sequence). The CDR3 coding sequence is TGTGCCAGCAGCTTAGGACAGGCGAGAAGGGATGGCTACACCTTC. This translates into CASSLGQARRDGYTF.

A remark on this clone: One end of the junction varies from germline; a read error may be responsible. This chain connects TRBV19 to TRBJ2-5; 8 bases are shared with TRBD1. CDR1 and CDR2 (germline): LNHDA, SQIVND (reference sequence). This CDR3 spans 15 amino acids. This CDR3 reads CASSLDRDRGETQYF. CDR3 in DNA: TGTGCCAGTAGTTTAGATAGAGACAGGGGTGAGACCCAGTACTTC.

In its sample, this clone was seen once. V is TRBV7-2 and J is TRBJ2-7; 7 bases match TRBD2. CDR1 and CDR2 (germline): SGHTA, FQGNSA. This CDR3 comprises 17 residues. V gave up 5 bases and J gave up 1 base; unmatched junction bases: 14. The CDR3 spells CASSPGGGGMRSYEQYF. CDR3 in DNA: TGTGCCAGCAGCCCGGGGGGTGGCGGGATGAGGTCCTACGAGCAGTACTTC.

The chain is built from TRBV5-6 and TRBJ1-2; no clear D. Trimming removed 0 bases at V and 5 bases at J, with 8 bases between. This CDR3 is built from 13 residues. CDR1 SGHDT and CDR2 YYEEEE come from the germline V gene. The CDR3 reads CASSLVSIYGYTF. DNA of the CDR3: TGTGCCAGCAGCTTGGTGTCCATTTATGGCTACACCTTC.

This chain joins TRBV9 and TRBJ2-3; 7 bases line up with TRBD1. The CDR3 consists of 15 residues. Germline V CDR1 and CDR2: SGDLS, YYNGEE. The junction had 1 base not matched to a gene; V was cut back by 0 bases and J by 0 bases. The CDR3 nucleotides are TGTGCCAGCAGCGTAGTAGGGGGCAGCACAGATACGCAGTATTTT. It specifies CASSVVGGSTDTQYF.

The rearrangement links TRBV19 to TRBJ2-1; 7 nucleotides match TRBD2. The CDR3 covers 16 residues. V shed 7 bases, J shed 3 bases, and the junction held 12 bases outside the gene matches. Germline assignment: CDR1 LNHDA and CDR2 SQIVND (reference sequence). CDR3 region: CASTPKGGSDYNEQFF. CDR3 DNA: TGTGCCAGTACCCCGAAAGGCGGGAGCGACTACAATGAGCAGTTCTTC.

The chain recombines TRBV30 with TRBJ1-5; weak D call: TRBD1 (5 bases). The length of the CDR3 is 14 residues. Trimming stripped 2 bases from V and 2 bases from J, with 10 bases between. Germline CDR1 and CDR2: GTSNPN and SVGIG (reference sequence). The CDR3 loop is CAWSPRAGNQPQHF. The CDR3 DNA reads as TGTGCCTGGAGTCCCAGGGCCGGCAATCAGCCCCAGCATTTT.

The J gene is TRBJ1-4, the V gene TRBV27; TRBD1 agrees at 8 bases. This CDR3 contains 15 residues. Germline CDR1 and CDR2: MNHEY and SMNVEV (reference sequence). V lost 4 bases, J lost 8 bases, and 9 bases stayed unmatched. The CDR3 region is CASSSSGGGEEKLFF. CDR3 bases: TGTGCCAGCAGTTCTTCAGGGGGCGGCGAAGAAAAACTGTTTTTT.

This rearrangement joins TRBV5-5 to TRBJ2-7; 16 positions agree with TRBD2. The V segment lost 3 bases and the J segment 7 bases; nucleotides outside the gene matches: 7. This CDR3 spans 16 amino acids. The V gene's germline CDR1 is SGHKS and CDR2 YYEKEE (reference sequence). The CDR3 loop is CASSWGLAGGGREQYF. The CDR3 DNA sequence: TGTGCCAGCAGCTGGGGACTAGCGGGGGGGGGTCGGGAGCAGTACTTC.

This CDR3 reads CARGDRGNSPLHF. Here the CDR3 DNA reads TGTGCCCGGGGGGACAGGGGTAATTCACCCCTCCACTTT. The rearrangement uses TRBV30 and TRBJ1-6; the match to TRBD1 covers 10 bases. Germline values: CDR1 GTSNPN, CDR2 SVGIG (reference sequence). Unmatched junction bases numbered 4, after V lost 8 bases and J lost 6 bases. The CDR3 is 13 residues long.

The chain joins TRBV19 to TRBJ1-2; no reliable D call. CDR3 length: 12 residues. Trimming pared 8 bases from V and 2 bases from J, leaving 9 bases between. Germline V gene lookup returns CDR1 LNHDA and CDR2 SQIVND (reference sequence). The CDR3: CASSSGNYGYTF. CDR3 bases: TGTGCCAGTTCCTCAGGCAACTATGGCTACACCTTC. The variable domain in full, with the rest retrieved from reference TRBV19 and TRBJ1-2, is DGGITQSPKYLFRKEGQNVTLSCEQNLNHDAMYWYRQDPGQGLRLIYYSQIVNDFQKGDIAEGYSVSREKKESFPLTVTSAQKNPTAFYLCASSSGNYGYTFGSGTRLTVV.

V usage is TRBV11-2 and J usage is TRBJ2-1; TRBD2 matches 8 bases. Looked up from germline, CDR1 is SGHAT and CDR2 is FQNNGV. There are 16 residues in the CDR3. V lost 5 bases, J lost 5 bases, and 11 bases stayed unmatched. CDR3 loop: CASSPRLAGLDNEQFF. CDR3 nucleotide sequence: TGTGCCAGCAGCCCCCGTTTAGCGGGGCTTGACAATGAGCAGTTCTTC.

V gene TRBV7-6 combines with J gene TRBJ2-3; 9 bases agree with TRBD2. The CDR3 consists of 18 residues. The germline V gene encodes CDR1 SGHVS and CDR2 FNYEAQ. J lost 1 base, V lost 1 base, and 9 bases had no gene match. The CDR3 DNA reads as TGTGCCAGCAGCTTAGAGGGGAATCTAGCGGGGCGCACAGATACGCAGTATTTT. Residues: CASSLEGNLAGRTDTQYF.

In nucleotides, the CDR3 is TGTGCCAGCAGCGGGGGTTGGAGCGGACCCTCTGCAGATACGCAGTATTTT. Translation: CASSGGWSGPSADTQYF. The chain uses TRBV9 and TRBJ2-3; weak D call: TRBD2 (5 bases). The V gene lost 3 bases and the J gene lost 4 bases, with 21 bases spanning the gap. The CDR3 contains 17 residues. The germline V gene encodes CDR1 SGDLS and CDR2 YYNGEE.

The rearrangement uses TRBV30 and TRBJ1-2; 8 bases agree with TRBD1. The germline gives CDR1 GTSNPN, CDR2 SVGIG (reference sequence). J lost 8 bases, V lost 2 bases, and 4 bases had no gene match. The CDR3 is 12 residues long. The CDR3, as DNA: TGTGCCTGGAGTCCTACAGGGGGAGGCTACACCTTC. Translation: CAWSPTGGGYTF.

Points on this clone: Additional DNA sequences in this sample encode the identical CDR3. This chain joins TRBV4-1 and TRBJ1-2, with D possibly TRBD1 on 6 matching bases. Trimming removed 3 bases at V and 2 bases at J, with 13 bases between. Germline CDR1 is MGHRA and CDR2 is YSYEKL. CDR3 length: 15 amino acids. CDR3 sequence (DNA): TGCGCCAGCAGCCAGCCGACAGGTGGAAACTATGGCTACACCTTC. Protein: CASSQPTGGNYGYTF.

The chain employs TRBV9 and TRBJ2-3; 7 positions agree with TRBD1. CDR1 is SGDLS, CDR2 YYNGEE, per germline. The CDR3 runs to 14 residues. Trimming took 6 bases from V and 1 from J; bases not matched to a gene: 5. CDR3 DNA: TGTGCCAGCACCCGAGGACAGGGCACAGATACGCAGTATTTT. Translating gives CASTRGQGTDTQYF.

V gene TRBV6-5 combines with J gene TRBJ1-2; TRBD1 matches at 8 bases. Trimming cost V 6 bases and J 1 base; bases outside gene matches: 10. The CDR3 consists of 16 residues. Germline V gene lookup returns CDR1 MNHEY and CDR2 SVGAGI. The CDR3 nucleotides read TGTGCCAGCAGCTACGGACAGGGTCGGATTAACTATGGCTACACCTTC. Translation gives CASSYGQGRINYGYTF.

The CDR3 DNA sequence: TGTGCCAGCAGCTCAGCAGGGTTACCCGGGGAGCTGTTTTTT. Protein: CASSSAGLPGELFF. V usage is TRBV11-3 and J usage is TRBJ2-2, with D possibly matching TRBD1 (5 bases). The CDR3 is made up of 14 amino acids. The V gene lost 4 bases and the J gene lost 6 bases, with 12 bases spanning the gap. The V gene's germline CDR1 is SGHNT and CDR2 YENEEA.

V gene TRBV11-2 combines with J gene TRBJ2-2; TRBD2 agrees at 13 bases. The CDR3 is 19 amino acids. Germline V lookup: CDR1 SGHAT, CDR2 FQNNGV. The junction had 9 bases not matched to a gene; V was cut back by 1 base and J by 4 bases. CDR3 DNA sequence: TGTGCCAGCAGCTTAGCTAAACTACTAGCGGGGGGGGGCACCGGGGAGCTGTTTTTT. Translated, it gives CASSLAKLLAGGGTGELFF.

The count of this clone is one. The CDR3 region has the DNA TGTGCCAGCAGTTTATCGTTTGGGGCGGACTCCTACGAGCAGTACTTC. It is translated as CASSLSFGADSYEQYF. The chain is built from TRBV27 and TRBJ2-7, with a tentative D call TRBD1 (5 bases). The V gene lost 0 bases and the J gene lost 0 bases, with 12 bases spanning the gap. Germline CDR1 and CDR2: MNHEY and SMNVEV (reference sequence). This CDR3 is 16 amino acids long.

The rearrangement joins TRBV6-5 to TRBJ1-5; TRBD1 matches 7 bases. Trimming cost V 2 bases and J 7 bases; bases outside gene matches: 5. The CDR3 has 14 amino acids. Per germline, CDR1 MNHEY and CDR2 SVGAGI. CDR3 sequence: CASSYTRDRQPQHF. In nucleotides, the CDR3 is TGTGCCAGCAGTTACACGCGGGACAGACAGCCCCAGCATTTT.